Listed here are 18 T cell receptor beta chains from one sample, sequenced in a study of early T cells in non-severe SARS-CoV-2 infection. TCRdb passed the 5' RACE reads through MiXCR, listing each CDR3 protein once. This table holds tens of thousands of distinct CDR3 sequences, more than 10% found once. The sample consisted of whole blood, taken at baseline. The receptors were gathered from an adult who was a healthcare worker with PCR-confirmed SARS-CoV-2 infection or an uninfected control (not recorded which).

The gene calls are TRBV2 and TRBJ1-3; 7 bases align to TRBD1. The CDR3 has 17 residues. Germline CDR1 reads SNHLY; CDR2 reads FYNNEI. The V and J ends lost 1 base and 0 bases, in that order; junction bases with no gene match: 6. The CDR3 DNA reads as TGTGCCAGCAGTGAAGTAGACAGGGCATACTCTGGAAACACCATATATTTT. The encoded protein is CASSEVDRAYSGNTIYF.

The chain uses TRBV29-1 and TRBJ1-5; a weak D match, TRBD1 (5 bases). The CDR3 contains 12 residues. V lost 4 bases and J 4 bases, leaving 8 bases between the germline ends. Germline lookup yields CDR1 SQVTM and CDR2 ANQGSEA. Written as DNA, the CDR3 is TGCAGCGTTGCATGGGGGAATCAGCCCCAGCATTTT. Encoded protein: CSVAWGNQPQHF.

The CDR3 spells CASSYSGQQQGTQYF. In nucleotides, the CDR3 is TGTGCCAGCAGTTACTCAGGACAGCAGCAGGGGACGCAGTATTTT. The rearrangement uses TRBV6-5 and TRBJ2-3; D perhaps matches TRBD1 (6 bases). The germline V gene encodes CDR1 MNHEY and CDR2 SVGAGI. The germline V and J ends were trimmed by 0 bases and 9 bases, with 16 bases remaining between them. The CDR3 sequence is 15 residues long.

This clonotype has ten or more counts. The chain links TRBV14 to TRBJ2-5; D may be TRBD1 (5 bases). The CDR3 spans 15 residues. Germline CDR1 SGHDN, CDR2 FVKESK. V was cut by 1 base and J by 1 base, with 10 bases left in between. Here the CDR3 DNA reads TGTGCCAGCAGCCAAGCGACAGCACCCCAAGAGACCCAGTACTTC. This encodes CASSQATAPQETQYF. Variable domain in full (rest from reference TRBV14 and TRBJ2-5): EAGVTQFPSHSVIEKGQTVTLRCDPISGHDNLYWYRRVMGKEIKFLLHFVKESKQDESGMPNNRFLAERTGGTYSTLKVQPAELEDSGVYFCASSQATAPQETQYFGPGTRLLVL.

There are a few counts of this clonotype. The chain links TRBV14 to TRBJ2-2; a weak D match, TRBD2 (6 bases). Germline CDR1 SGHDN, CDR2 FVKESK. The CDR3 consists of 12 residues. V shed 7 bases and J shed 9 bases, with 12 bases lying between them. The CDR3: CASNGGGRELFF. CDR3 nucleotides: TGTGCCAGCAACGGGGGAGGAAGGGAGCTGTTTTTT.

This clonotype was counted at least ten times. The chain uses TRBV7-8 and TRBJ1-5; 8 bases line up with TRBD1. Losses at the gene ends were 3 bases for V and 3 bases for J; bases not matched to a gene: 7. The germline V gene has CDR1 SGHVS and CDR2 FQNEAQ. The CDR3 totals 16 residues. The CDR3 bases are TGTGCCAGCAGCTTGGACAGGGCAAATTCCAATCAGCCCCAGCATTTT. Translated: CASSLDRANSNQPQHF. The variable domain in full, completed from reference TRBV7-8 and TRBJ1-5, reads GAGVSQSPRYKVAKRGQDVALRCDPISGHVSLFWYQQALGQGPEFLTYFQNEAQLDKSGLPSDRFFAERPEGSVSTLKIQRTQQEDSAVYLCASSLDRANSNQPQHFGDGTRLSIL.

This clonotype was seen repeatedly, ten times or more. This chain connects TRBV20-1 to TRBJ2-7; tentatively, D is TRBD1 (6 bases). There are 12 residues in the CDR3. The germline V gene has CDR1 DFQATT and CDR2 SNEGSKA (reference sequence). Trimming removed 2 bases at V and 3 bases at J, with 8 bases between. This CDR3 is CSARRDIYEQYF. The CDR3 coding sequence is TGCAGTGCTAGACGGGACATCTACGAGCAGTACTTC.

The gene calls are TRBV3-1 and TRBJ1-2, with no clear D. V was shortened by 0 bases and J by 4 bases, with 6 bases between the two germline ends. Germline V gene data show CDR1 as LGHDT and CDR2 as YNNKEL (reference sequence). CDR3 size: 13 residues. CDR3 region: CASSQDLSYGYTF. DNA of the CDR3: TGTGCCAGCAGCCAAGATCTCAGCTATGGCTACACCTTC.

A few counts support this clonotype. The CDR3 loop reads CAWRLTSNTGELFF. CDR3 sequence (DNA): TGTGCCTGGAGGTTGACTAGCAACACCGGGGAGCTGTTTTTT. The chain employs TRBV30 and TRBJ2-2; 7 bases map to TRBD2. This CDR3 is built from 14 residues. The germline CDR1 and CDR2 sequences are GTSNPN and SVGIG (reference sequence). V lost 3 bases to trimming and J lost 2 bases; unmatched junction nucleotides: 3.

This clonotype was seen only a few times. The chain employs TRBV28 and TRBJ2-7; D is ambiguous. V lost 6 bases and J 2 bases, leaving 14 bases between the germline ends. This CDR3 has 14 residues. CDR1 and CDR2 from the germline V gene are MDHEN and SYDVKM. The chain's CDR3 is CASSLRLKTYEQYF. The CDR3 DNA reads as TGTGCCAGCAGCCTACGACTGAAGACCTACGAGCAGTACTTC.

The V gene is TRBV10-3, the J gene TRBJ1-2; TRBD1 matches at 7 bases. J was trimmed by 4 bases and V by 3 bases; bases with no gene match: 5. The CDR3 covers 14 residues. The germline gives CDR1 ENHRY, CDR2 SYGVKD. CDR3 amino acids: CAISETGEGYGYTF. CDR3 DNA: TGTGCCATCAGTGAAACAGGGGAAGGCTATGGCTACACCTTC.

The chain recombines TRBV20-1 with TRBJ2-7; 10 positions match TRBD1. The V gene end was trimmed by 5 bases and the J gene end by 2 bases; junction bases not matched to a gene: 9. This CDR3 region has 15 residues. Per germline, CDR1 DFQATT and CDR2 SNEGSKA (reference sequence). This CDR3 reads CSARSRDRGTYEQYF. DNA of the CDR3: TGCAGTGCTCGCTCCCGGGACAGGGGAACCTACGAGCAGTACTTC.

This clonotype was counted at least ten times. The chain is built from TRBV7-6 and TRBJ2-1, with 9 bases that match TRBD2. Germline CDR1 SGHVS, CDR2 FNYEAQ. The CDR3 covers 20 residues. Trimming cost V 2 bases and J 5 bases; bases outside gene matches: 19. The CDR3 nucleotides read TGTGCCAGCAGCTTATCCCGACAGACGGGGCGCGCGGGAGGGGACAATGAGCAGTTCTTC. It codes for CASSLSRQTGRAGGDNEQFF. The full variable domain, rest sourced from reference TRBV7-6 and TRBJ2-1, is GAGVSQSPRYKVTKRGQDVALRCDPISGHVSLYWYRQALGQGPEFLTYFNYEAQQDKSGLPNDRFSAERPEGSISTLTIQRTEQRDSAMYRCASSLSRQTGRAGGDNEQFFGPGTRLTVL.

The sample holds many counts of this clonotype. This sequence joins TRBV6-5 and TRBJ1-1; D ambiguous. Trimming pared 1 base from V and 3 bases from J, leaving 0 bases between. CDR1 and CDR2 from the germline V gene are MNHEY and SVGAGI. The CDR3 totals 11 residues. For the CDR3, the DNA is TGTGCCAGCAGTTACTACACTGAAGCTTTCTTT. Residues: CASSYYTEAFF.

This clonotype has ten or more counts. The chain carries TRBV12-3 or TRBV12-4 and TRBJ1-5, with TRBD1 matching 10 bases. The CDR3 sequence is 13 residues long. V was clipped by 10 bases and J by 7 bases; unmatched bases: 7. DNA for the CDR3: TGTGCCACCGGACAGGGGGGGGGACAGCCCCAGCATTTT. Protein: CATGQGGGQPQHF.

The sample holds a few counts of this clonotype. V and J are TRBV27 and TRBJ2-1, with TRBD2 identical over 9 bases. Germline CDR1 is MNHEY and CDR2 is SMNVEV (reference sequence). V was clipped by 3 bases and J by 4 bases; unmatched bases: 4. The CDR3 sequence is 15 residues long. DNA for the CDR3: TGTGCCAGCAGTTTGGCGGGAGGGGGGTACAATGAGCAGTTCTTC. This translates into CASSLAGGGYNEQFF.

In regard to this clonotype: The CDR3 ends on some other residue instead of the conserved phenylalanine or tryptophan, so this is likely a read error. This chain joins TRBV5-1 and TRBJ2-7, with D tentatively TRBD2 (6 bases). Per germline, CDR1 SGHRS and CDR2 YFSETQ. CDR3 length: 17 residues. V was cut by 4 bases and J by 0 bases, with 20 bases left in between. The DNA of the CDR3 is TGCGCCAGCAGCCCAGGGACTTTTTTACTAACCTCCTACGAGCAGTACTTA. Translated, it gives CASSPGTFLLTSYEQYL.

This clonotype was seen a handful of times. The V call is TRBV24-1, the J call TRBJ1-2; the D gene is possibly TRBD1 (5 bases). Per germline, CDR1 KGHDR and CDR2 SFDVKD. The CDR3 extends over 12 amino acids. The V end was cut by 7 bases, the J end by 6 bases, with 11 bases between. In DNA, the CDR3 is TGTGCCACCAGGGGACGTTCTGATGGCTACACCTTC. It is translated as CATRGRSDGYTF.